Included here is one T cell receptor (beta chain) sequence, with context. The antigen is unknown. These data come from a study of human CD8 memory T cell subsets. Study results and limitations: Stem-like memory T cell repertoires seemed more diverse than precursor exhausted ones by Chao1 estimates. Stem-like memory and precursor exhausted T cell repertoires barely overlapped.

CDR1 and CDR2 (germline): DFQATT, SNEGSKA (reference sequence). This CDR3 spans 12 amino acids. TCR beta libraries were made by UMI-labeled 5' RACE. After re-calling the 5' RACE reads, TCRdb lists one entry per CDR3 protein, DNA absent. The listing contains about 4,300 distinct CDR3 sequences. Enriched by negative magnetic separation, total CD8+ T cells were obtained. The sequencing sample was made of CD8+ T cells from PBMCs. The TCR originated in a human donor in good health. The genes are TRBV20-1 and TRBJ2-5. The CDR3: CSARELSETQYF.